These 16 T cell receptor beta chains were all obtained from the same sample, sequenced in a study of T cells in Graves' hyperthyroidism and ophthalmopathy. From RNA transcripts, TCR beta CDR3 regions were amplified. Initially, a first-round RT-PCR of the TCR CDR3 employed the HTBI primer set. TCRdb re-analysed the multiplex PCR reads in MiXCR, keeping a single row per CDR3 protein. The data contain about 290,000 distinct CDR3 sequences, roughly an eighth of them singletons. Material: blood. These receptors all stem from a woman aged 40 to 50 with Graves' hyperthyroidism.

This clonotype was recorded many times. The CDR3 DNA follows: TGTGCCAGCAGCTTGAGAGATCCGAGCTATGGCTACACCTTC. Its translation: CASSLRDPSYGYTF. The chain is built from TRBV11-2 and TRBJ1-2; D is uncertain. V was trimmed by 3 bases and J by 4 bases, leaving 12 bases between them. The CDR3 has 14 amino acids. Germline lookup yields CDR1 SGHAT and CDR2 FQNNGV.

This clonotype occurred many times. CDR3 DNA: TGTGCCAGCAGCCCCAAACTAGCCAAAAACATTCAGTACTTC. It specifies CASSPKLAKNIQYF. The chain employs TRBV28 and TRBJ2-4; no reliable D call. CDR3 size: 14 residues. Trimming pared 6 bases from V and 0 bases from J, leaving 9 bases between. The V gene's germline CDR1 is MDHEN and CDR2 SYDVKM. The variable domain in full, completed from reference TRBV28 and TRBJ2-4, reads DVKVTQSSRYLVKRTGEKVFLECVQDMDHENMFWYRQDPGLGLRLIYFSYDVKMKEKGDIPEGYSVSREKKERFSLILESASTNQTSMYLCASSPKLAKNIQYFGAGTRLSVL.

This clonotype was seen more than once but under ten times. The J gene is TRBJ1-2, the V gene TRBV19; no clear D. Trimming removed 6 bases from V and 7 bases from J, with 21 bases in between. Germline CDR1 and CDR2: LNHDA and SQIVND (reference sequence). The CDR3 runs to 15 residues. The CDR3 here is CASRPMEKASSGYTF. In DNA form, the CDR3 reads TGTGCCAGTAGACCTATGGAGAAAGCAAGCTCTGGCTACACCTTC. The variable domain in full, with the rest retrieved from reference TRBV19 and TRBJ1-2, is DGGITQSPKYLFRKEGQNVTLSCEQNLNHDAMYWYRQDPGQGLRLIYYSQIVNDFQKGDIAEGYSVSREKKESFPLTVTSAQKNPTAFYLCASRPMEKASSGYTFGSGTRLTVV.

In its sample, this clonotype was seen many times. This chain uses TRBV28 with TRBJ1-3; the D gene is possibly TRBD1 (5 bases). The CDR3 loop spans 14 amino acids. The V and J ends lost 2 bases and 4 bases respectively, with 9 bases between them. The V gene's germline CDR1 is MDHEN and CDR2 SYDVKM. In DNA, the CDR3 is TGTGCCAGCAGTTTAGCGGGGGACGGAAACACCATATATTTT. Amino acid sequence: CASSLAGDGNTIYF.

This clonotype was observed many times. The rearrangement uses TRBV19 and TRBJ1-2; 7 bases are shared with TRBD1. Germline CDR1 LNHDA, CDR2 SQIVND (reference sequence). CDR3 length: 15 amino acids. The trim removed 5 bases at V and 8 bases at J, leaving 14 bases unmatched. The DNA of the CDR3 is TGTGCCAGTAGTCCGTGGGACAGCCCGGAAAAGGGCTACACCTTC. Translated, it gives CASSPWDSPEKGYTF.

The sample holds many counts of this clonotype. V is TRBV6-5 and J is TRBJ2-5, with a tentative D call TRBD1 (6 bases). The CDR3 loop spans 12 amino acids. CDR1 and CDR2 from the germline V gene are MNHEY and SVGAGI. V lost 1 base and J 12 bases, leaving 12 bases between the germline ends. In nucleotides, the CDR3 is TGTGCCAGCAGTTACTTCGAGGGGGAAAAGTACTTC. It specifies CASSYFEGEKYF.

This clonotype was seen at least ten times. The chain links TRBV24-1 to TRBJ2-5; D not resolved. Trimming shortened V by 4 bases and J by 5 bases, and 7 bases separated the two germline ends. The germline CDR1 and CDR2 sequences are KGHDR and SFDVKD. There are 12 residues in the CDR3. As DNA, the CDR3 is TGTGCCACCAGTGAGGGGTTGGAGACCCAGTACTTC. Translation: CATSEGLETQYF.

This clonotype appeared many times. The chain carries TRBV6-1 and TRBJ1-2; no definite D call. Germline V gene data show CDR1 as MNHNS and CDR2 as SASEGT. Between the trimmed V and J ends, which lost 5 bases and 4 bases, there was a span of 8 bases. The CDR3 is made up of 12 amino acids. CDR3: CASSPEGYGYTF. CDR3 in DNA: TGTGCCAGCAGTCCCGAGGGCTATGGCTACACCTTC.

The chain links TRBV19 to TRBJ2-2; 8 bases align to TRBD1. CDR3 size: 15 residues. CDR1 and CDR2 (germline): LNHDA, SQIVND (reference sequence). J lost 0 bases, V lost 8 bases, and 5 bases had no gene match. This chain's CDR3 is CASLTGAANTGELFF. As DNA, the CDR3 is TGTGCCAGTCTGACAGGGGCCGCGAACACCGGGGAGCTGTTTTTT.

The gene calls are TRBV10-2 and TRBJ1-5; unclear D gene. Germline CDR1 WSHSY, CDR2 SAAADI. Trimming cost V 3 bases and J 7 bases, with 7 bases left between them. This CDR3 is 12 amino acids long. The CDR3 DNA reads TGCGCCAGCAGTGAAGGCTCCCAGCCCCAGCATTTT. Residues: CASSEGSQPQHF.

This chain's CDR3 is CASRHPRTGTSGANVLTF. CDR3 DNA sequence: TGTGCCAGCAGACACCCCAGGACAGGGACCTCTGGGGCCAACGTCCTGACTTTC. The chain couples TRBV28 to TRBJ2-6, with 8 bases fitting TRBD1. The CDR3 is 18 amino acids. The germline V gene has CDR1 MDHEN and CDR2 SYDVKM. Germline trimming cut 6 bases from V and 0 bases from J; bases unmatched to any gene: 10.

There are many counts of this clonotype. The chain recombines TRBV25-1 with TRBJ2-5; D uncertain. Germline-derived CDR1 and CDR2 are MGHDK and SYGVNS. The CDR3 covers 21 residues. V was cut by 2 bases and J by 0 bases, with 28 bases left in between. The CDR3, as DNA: TGTGCCAGCAGTGAAAAGGGCACCTGGTTCACCAACAAAGAGTACCAAGAGACCCAGTACTTC. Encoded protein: CASSEKGTWFTNKEYQETQYF.

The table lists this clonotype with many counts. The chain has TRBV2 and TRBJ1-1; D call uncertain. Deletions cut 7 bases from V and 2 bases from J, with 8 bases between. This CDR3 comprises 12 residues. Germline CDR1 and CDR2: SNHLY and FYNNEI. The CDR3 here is CASNHRNTEAFF. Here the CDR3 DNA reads TGTGCCAGCAATCACCGAAACACTGAAGCTTTCTTT.

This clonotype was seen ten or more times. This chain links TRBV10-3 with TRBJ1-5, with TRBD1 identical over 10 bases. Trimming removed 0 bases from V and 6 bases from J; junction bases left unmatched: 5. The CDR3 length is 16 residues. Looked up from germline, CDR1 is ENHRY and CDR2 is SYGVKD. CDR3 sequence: CAISESRDRGSQPQHF. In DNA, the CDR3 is TGTGCCATCAGTGAGTCCCGGGACAGGGGAAGTCAGCCCCAGCATTTT.

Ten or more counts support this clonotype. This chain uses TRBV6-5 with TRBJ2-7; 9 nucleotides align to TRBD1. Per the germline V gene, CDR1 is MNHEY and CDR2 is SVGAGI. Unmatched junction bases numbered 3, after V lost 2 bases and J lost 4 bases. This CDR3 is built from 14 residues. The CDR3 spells CASSYRTGEYEQYF. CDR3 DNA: TGTGCCAGCAGTTACAGGACAGGGGAATACGAGCAGTACTTC.

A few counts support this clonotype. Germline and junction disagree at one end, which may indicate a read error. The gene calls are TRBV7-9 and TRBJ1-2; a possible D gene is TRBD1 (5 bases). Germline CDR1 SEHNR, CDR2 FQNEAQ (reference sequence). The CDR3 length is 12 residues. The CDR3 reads CASSLWVGRAAF. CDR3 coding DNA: TGTGCCAGCAGCTTATGGGTCGGCAGGGCGGCCTTC. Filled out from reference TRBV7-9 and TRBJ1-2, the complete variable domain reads DTGVSQNPRHKITKRGQNVTFRCDPISEHNRLYWYRQTLGQGPEFLTYFQNEAQLEKSRLLSDRFSAERPKGSFSTLEIQRTEQGDSAMYLCASSLWVGRAAFGSGTRLTVV.